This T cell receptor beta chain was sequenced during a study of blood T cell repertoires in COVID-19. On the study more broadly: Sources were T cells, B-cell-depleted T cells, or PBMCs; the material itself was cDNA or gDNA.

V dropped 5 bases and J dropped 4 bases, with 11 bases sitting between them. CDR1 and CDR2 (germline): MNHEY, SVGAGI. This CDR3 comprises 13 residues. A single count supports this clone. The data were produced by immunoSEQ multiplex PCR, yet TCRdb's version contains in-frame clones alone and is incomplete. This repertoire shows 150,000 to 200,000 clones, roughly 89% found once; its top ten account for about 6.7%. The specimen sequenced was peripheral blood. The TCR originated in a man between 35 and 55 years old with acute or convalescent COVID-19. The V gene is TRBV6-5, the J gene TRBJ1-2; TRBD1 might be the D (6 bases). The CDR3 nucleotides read TGTGCCAGCAGTCCAACAGGGCCCTATGGCTACACCTTC. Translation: CASSPTGPYGYTF.